Presented here are 25 T cell receptor beta chains from one specimen sequenced in a study of blood T cell repertoires in COVID-19. The table came from immunoSEQ multiplex PCR; TCRdb's copy has only in-frame clones and leaves some out. The sample contains over 100,000 clones, over 70% of which appear only once. The material sequenced was peripheral blood. The receptor source for this set is an older woman with acute or convalescent COVID-19.

The chain couples TRBV28 to TRBJ2-7; tentative D call: TRBD2 (5 bases). The CDR3 loop spans 16 amino acids. Germline lookup yields CDR1 MDHEN and CDR2 SYDVKM. The V and J ends lost 5 bases and 4 bases respectively, with 21 bases between them. CDR3 loop: CASSNPGGTGNYEQYF. Written as DNA, the CDR3 is TGTGCCAGCAGTAACCCCGGAGGAACGGGGAATTACGAGCAGTACTTC.

The rearrangement uses TRBV19 and TRBJ1-2; 8 positions match TRBD1. The CDR3 is 15 amino acids. V lost 7 bases, J lost 3 bases, and 10 bases stayed unmatched. Germline V gene data show CDR1 as LNHDA and CDR2 as SQIVND (reference sequence). CDR3 loop: CASIPGTGGDYGYTF. CDR3 sequence (DNA): TGTGCCAGTATCCCGGGGACAGGTGGAGACTATGGCTACACCTTC.

This chain connects TRBV6-4 to TRBJ2-7; D might be TRBD2 (5 bases). Trimming removed 3 bases at V and 9 bases at J, with 12 bases between. Germline V gene sequence: CDR1 MRHNA, CDR2 SNTAGT. The CDR3 is 12 amino acids. CDR3 region: CASSEEEESQYF. The CDR3 DNA reads as TGTGCCAGCAGTGAGGAGGAGGAATCGCAGTACTTC.

The chain joins TRBV29-1 to TRBJ2-7, with TRBD1 as a possible D gene (6 bases). The V end was cut by 4 bases, the J end by 4 bases, with 14 bases between. This CDR3 comprises 13 residues. In germline, CDR1 is SQVTM, CDR2 ANQGSEA. The CDR3 nucleotides are TGCAGCGTTGCCAGGGGCTTCGATTACGAGCAGTACTTC. Translating it yields CSVARGFDYEQYF.

The chain couples TRBV19 to TRBJ1-1, with D perhaps TRBD1 (5 bases). Trimming left V 1 base short and J 8 bases short, with 14 bases between. The germline gives CDR1 LNHDA, CDR2 SQIVND (reference sequence). The CDR3 runs to 14 residues. The CDR3 loop reads CASSIGSGTREAFF. The CDR3 DNA reads as TGTGCCAGTAGTATAGGCTCCGGGACTCGGGAAGCTTTCTTT.

V usage is TRBV30 and J usage is TRBJ2-7; TRBD2 aligns across 8 bases. V shed 3 bases, J shed 9 bases, and the junction held 13 bases outside the gene matches. The CDR3 has 14 residues. CDR1 and CDR2 from the germline V gene are GTSNPN and SVGIG (reference sequence). Here the CDR3 reads CAWSVRIGRAGQYF. The DNA of the CDR3 is TGTGCCTGGAGCGTACGTATCGGGAGGGCCGGGCAGTACTTC.

This chain links TRBV10-2 with TRBJ1-1, with D possibly matching TRBD1 (6 bases). V gave up 5 bases and J gave up 5 bases, with 9 bases separating them. Germline V gene sequence: CDR1 WSHSY, CDR2 SAAADI. This CDR3 spans 12 amino acids. CDR3 sequence reads: CASSWGRTEAFF. For the CDR3, the DNA is TGCGCCAGCAGTTGGGGGCGAACTGAAGCTTTCTTT.

The chain links TRBV5-6 to TRBJ1-1; no reliable D call. V was cut by 0 bases and J by 3 bases, with 9 bases left in between. The CDR3 contains 14 residues. The germline CDR1 and CDR2 sequences are SGHDT and YYEEEE. This chain's CDR3 is CASSLAGWDTEAFF. CDR3 coding DNA: TGTGCCAGCAGCTTGGCGGGGTGGGACACTGAAGCTTTCTTT.

This chain connects TRBV12-3 or TRBV12-4 to TRBJ1-1; 8 bases match TRBD1. Trimming removed 6 bases from V and 4 bases from J; junction bases left unmatched: 4. The CDR3 has 13 amino acids. The CDR3 nucleotides are TGTGCCAGCAGCGCAGGGGGCTTCACTGAAGCTTTCTTT. Its translation is CASSAGGFTEAFF.

The CDR3 protein is CATSDLGTSGSSYNEQFF. CDR3 bases: TGTGCCACCAGTGATTTGGGGACTAGCGGGAGCTCCTACAATGAGCAGTTCTTC. The V gene is TRBV24-1, the J gene TRBJ2-1; 14 positions agree with TRBD2. The germline V gene has CDR1 KGHDR and CDR2 SFDVKD. V was clipped by 0 bases and J by 0 bases; unmatched bases: 0. The CDR3 sequence is 18 residues long.

V is TRBV28 and J is TRBJ2-7; D gene uncertain. With 3 bases removed from V and 1 base from J, the gap between germline ends came to 16 bases. Germline assignment: CDR1 MDHEN and CDR2 SYDVKM. The CDR3 runs 16 residues. As DNA, the CDR3 is TGTGCCAGCAGTTTGGGCCTCCCTATTAAATCCTACGAGCAGTACTTC. This codes for CASSLGLPIKSYEQYF.

This chain uses TRBV4-1 with TRBJ2-1, with 15 bases that match TRBD2. The CDR3 spans 14 residues. Germline values: CDR1 MGHRA, CDR2 YSYEKL. Trimming removed 4 bases from V and 10 bases from J; junction bases left unmatched: 2. CDR3 protein: CASSPGLAGGEQFF. CDR3 bases: TGCGCCAGCAGCCCGGGACTAGCGGGAGGCGAGCAGTTCTTC.

The V call is TRBV2, the J call TRBJ2-2; 7 nucleotides align to TRBD2. V lost 6 bases, J lost 2 bases, and 3 bases stayed unmatched. The CDR3 sequence is 14 residues long. Germline V gene sequence: CDR1 SNHLY, CDR2 FYNNEI. The CDR3: CASSRDYNTGELFF. For the CDR3, the DNA is TGTGCCAGCAGCCGGGACTATAACACCGGGGAGCTGTTTTTT.

This clone appeared a single time. The chain carries TRBV11-2 and TRBJ2-1, with 10 bases that match TRBD2. Germline CDR1 and CDR2: SGHAT and FQNNGV. Unmatched junction bases numbered 10, after V lost 1 base and J lost 10 bases. This CDR3 region has 16 residues. The CDR3 region has the DNA TGTGCCAGCAGCTTAGTAAGGGCTAGCGGGAGCCACGAGCAGTTCTTC. Translation gives CASSLVRASGSHEQFF.

The CDR3 DNA reads as TGTGCCAGCAGCTTTACTGGGGACAGCTCTTACACTGAAGCTTTCTTT. Its protein is CASSFTGDSSYTEAFF. This chain joins TRBV7-9 and TRBJ1-1, with 7 nucleotides matching TRBD1. J gave up 3 bases and V 3 bases, and 10 bases lay outside the gene matches. Looked up from germline, CDR1 is SEHNR and CDR2 is FQNEAQ (reference sequence). CDR3 length: 16 residues.

The chain joins TRBV19 to TRBJ2-5; 10 nucleotides agree with TRBD2. The ends lost 5 bases at V and 4 bases at J; junction bases unmatched: 10. CDR3 length: 16 residues. The germline V gene encodes CDR1 LNHDA and CDR2 SQIVND (reference sequence). CDR3 bases: TGTGCCAGTAGTTTCCTAATAGCGGGAGGCCCAGAGACCCAGTACTTC. It specifies CASSFLIAGGPETQYF.

This clone was observed once. The chain carries TRBV19 and TRBJ1-5, with TRBD1 identical over 7 bases. This CDR3 is built from 16 residues. The germline V gene has CDR1 LNHDA and CDR2 SQIVND (reference sequence). V lost 2 bases to trimming and J lost 0 bases; unmatched junction nucleotides: 4. CDR3 region: CASSIWGQSSNQPQHF. DNA for the CDR3: TGTGCCAGTAGTATATGGGGACAGTCTAGCAATCAGCCCCAGCATTTT. Full variable domain (remainder filled in from reference TRBV19 and TRBJ1-5): DGGITQSPKYLFRKEGQNVTLSCEQNLNHDAMYWYRQDPGQGLRLIYYSQIVNDFQKGDIAEGYSVSREKKESFPLTVTSAQKNPTAFYLCASSIWGQSSNQPQHFGDGTRLSIL.

A single count supports this clone. This rearrangement joins TRBV28 to TRBJ2-1, with a weak D call TRBD2 (5 bases). The CDR3 length is 14 residues. CDR1 and CDR2 from the germline V gene are MDHEN and SYDVKM. V gave up 8 bases and J gave up 6 bases, with 17 bases separating them. The CDR3 here is CASSSPPTINEQFF. The CDR3 DNA reads as TGTGCCAGCTCCAGTCCCCCGACTATCAATGAGCAGTTCTTC. Filled out from reference TRBV28 and TRBJ2-1, the complete variable domain reads DVKVTQSSRYLVKRTGEKVFLECVQDMDHENMFWYRQDPGLGLRLIYFSYDVKMKEKGDIPEGYSVSREKKERFSLILESASTNQTSMYLCASSSPPTINEQFFGPGTRLTVL.

The gene calls are TRBV5-1 and TRBJ2-1; a possible D gene is TRBD2 (5 bases). Trimming shortened V by 0 bases and J by 0 bases, and 10 bases separated the two germline ends. Germline CDR1 SGHRS, CDR2 YFSETQ. The CDR3 covers 16 residues. The CDR3 DNA is TGCGCCAGCAGCTTGGGGACGGGAACCTCCTACAATGAGCAGTTCTTC. It specifies CASSLGTGTSYNEQFF.

The CDR3 protein is CASSGRLAGGTDTQYF. The CDR3 DNA reads as TGCGCCAGCAGCGGTAGACTAGCGGGGGGGACAGATACGCAGTATTTT. The V and J genes are TRBV5-1 and TRBJ2-3, with 14 bases matching TRBD2. Per the germline V gene, CDR1 is SGHRS and CDR2 is YFSETQ. J gave up 3 bases and V 4 bases, and 4 bases lay outside the gene matches. CDR3 length: 16 residues.

In DNA, the CDR3 is TGTGCCTGGAGTGTACAGGGGGCAGACACCATATATTTT. Translated: CAWSVQGADTIYF. This chain connects TRBV30 to TRBJ1-3; 9 bases line up with TRBD1. Losses at the gene ends were 0 bases for V and 8 bases for J; bases not matched to a gene: 2. The CDR3 sequence is 13 residues long. Germline V gene sequence: CDR1 GTSNPN, CDR2 SVGIG (reference sequence).

This chain joins TRBV24-1 and TRBJ2-5; TRBD2 is a possible D gene (5 bases). V was clipped by 10 bases and J by 5 bases, with 13 bases between them. Germline assignment: CDR1 KGHDR and CDR2 SFDVKD. The CDR3 extends over 12 amino acids. The CDR3 region is CATGPPGETQYF. CDR3 nucleotides: TGTGCCACTGGGCCACCGGGGGAGACCCAGTACTTC.

The chain couples TRBV11-3 to TRBJ2-7, with 7 bases fitting TRBD2. Trimming cost V 5 bases and J 7 bases; bases outside gene matches: 11. The germline CDR1 and CDR2 sequences are SGHNT and YENEEA. This CDR3 has 14 amino acids. The DNA for the CDR3 is TGTGCCAGCAGCCCTGGGACTATCGACGGGGAGCAGTACTTC. Protein sequence: CASSPGTIDGEQYF.

The sample holds a few counts of this clone. The chain links TRBV4-2 to TRBJ2-7; TRBD2 agrees at 11 bases. Looked up from germline, CDR1 is LGHNA and CDR2 is YNFKEQ. After removal of 4 bases from V and 3 bases from J, the junction contained 8 bases not matched to a gene. The CDR3 consists of 16 residues. The CDR3 DNA reads as TGTGCCAGCAGCCGATTTACTAGCGGGAGAAGCTACGAGCAGTACTTC. It is translated as CASSRFTSGRSYEQYF.

V and J are TRBV28 and TRBJ2-2, with TRBD2 identical over 9 bases. Germline CDR1 is MDHEN and CDR2 is SYDVKM. This CDR3 contains 16 residues. The ends lost 4 bases at V and 5 bases at J; junction bases unmatched: 8. The CDR3 DNA is TGTGCCAGCAGTTCGCCTTCTAGCGGGATGACCGGGGAGCTGTTTTTT. It translates to CASSSPSSGMTGELFF.